This TCR beta chain was sequenced in a study of shared clonotypes between healthy human individuals. Study-level background: The study used three CD4 naive, three CD4 memory, two CD8 naive and one CD8 memory plate per donor. Regarding the study as a whole: Across a handful of donors, naive CD4 shared around 5.1%, naive CD8 3.5% to 4%, memory CD4 over 2%, memory CD8 0.4%.

Naive CD8 cells lacked CD45RO and underwent positive selection for CCR7, leaving out terminally differentiated effector memory CD45RA+ cells. Healthy HIV-negative adults with no recent acute infections or vaccinations were recruited as donors. To note about this clone: Its antigen remains unknown.

Measured with immunoSEQ multiplex PCR; TCRdb has only the in-frame clones, and not every one. The data contain 1.5 million to 2.5 million clones, around 96% of them singletons. Sequenced sample: naive CD8+ T cells sorted from blood. This clonotype originated in a young man in good health.

Written as DNA, the CDR3 is TGTGCCAGCAGCCCCCAGGGAAGTTCGAGCTCCTACAATGAGCAGTTCTTC. Translation: CASSPQGSSSSYNEQFF. The chain couples TRBV9 to TRBJ2-1; perhaps TRBD1 as D (5 bases). Germline loops: CDR1 SGDLS, CDR2 YYNGEE. The CDR3 loop spans 17 amino acids. Trimming took 4 bases from V and 0 from J, leaving 17 bases between them.